This record looks at one T cell receptor (beta chain) sequence and its context. The antigen is unknown. The PCR was carried out with 60 Vbeta primers and 13 Jbeta primers. Assay used: immunoSEQ multiplex PCR; TCRdb lists only in-frame clones, some missing. Here the sample spans fewer than 250,000 clones, 87% being singletons. This sample is part of a study of cytomegalovirus exposure and HLA in healthy donors. Findings and caveats of the study: Sequence variants that were highly shared formed a cluster that was likely a sequencing artifact.

The CDR3 sequence is 13 residues long. Germline CDR1 is SGHRS and CDR2 is YFSETQ. Trimming removed 3 bases from V and 6 bases from J; junction bases left unmatched: 6. The sample comprised PBMCs. The chain couples TRBV5-1 to TRBJ2-7; 7 positions match TRBD2. This receptor was taken from a man under 40 in good health and CMV-seronegative. The CDR3 DNA reads TGCGCCAGCAGCTCGCTCCGGGAGGCCGAGCAGTACTTC. Translating gives CASSSLREAEQYF. The full variable domain, completed using reference TRBV5-1 and TRBJ2-7, is KAGVTQTPRYLIKTRGQQVTLSCSPISGHRSVSWYQQTPGQGLQFLFEYFSETQRNKGNFPGRFSGRQFSNSRSEMNVSTLELGDSALYLCASSSLREAEQYFGPGTRLTVT.